This is a list of T cell receptor beta chains from one sample in a study of CD8 T cells in ankylosing spondylitis. TCRdb redid the calling of the 5' RACE reads with MiXCR, one entry per CDR3 protein. The table lists over 400,000 distinct CDR3 sequences, 25% to 30% of them singletons. Specimen: blood, either unsorted or a sorted T cell fraction (not recorded which). The receptor source for this set is a male donor with ankylosing spondylitis. CDR3s include the opening cysteine and the closing phenylalanine or tryptophan. D genes are given only for firm matches. Clone sizes are given selectively: once, few, many, or a class where the clone is expanded.

d_gene,abundance,j_gene,v_gene,CDR3nt,CDR3aa
TRBD2,NA,TRBJ2-3,TRBV20-1,TGCAGGGTAGCGGGAGGGCCGTCTGCGCAGTATTTT,CRVAGGPSAQYF
TRBD2,NA,TRBJ2-1,TRBV10-3,TGTGCCACCGTCCGGGCGGGAGGGCCCGACAATGAGCAGTTCTTC,CATVRAGGPDNEQFF
NA,NA,TRBJ2-5,TRBV20-1,TGCAGTGCTAGGATACCGGGTCTAAGAGAGACCCAGTACTTC,CSARIPGLRETQYF
NA,NA,TRBJ1-2,TRBV19,TGTGCCAGTAGTCCAGGACTTACCAATTATGGCTACACCTTC,CASSPGLTNYGYTF
TRBD2,NA,TRBJ2-3,TRBV20-1,TGCAGTGCTGCCAGCGGGACCACAGATACGCAGTATTTT,CSAASGTTDTQYF
TRBD2,few,TRBJ2-7,TRBV12-3/TRBV12-4,TGTGCCAGCAGCTGGGGACTAGCGGGAGGTAGCTACGAGCAGTACTTC,CASSWGLAGGSYEQYF
NA,NA,TRBJ2-1,TRBV5-1,TGCGCCAGCAGGACGCTATCCTCCTCCTACAATGAGCAGTTCTTC,CASRTLSSSYNEQFF
TRBD1,NA,TRBJ2-3,TRBV10-3,TGTGCCATCAGTGGACAGGGGGCTAGCACAGATACGCAGTATTTT,CAISGQGASTDTQYF
TRBD2,NA,TRBJ2-5,TRBV7-8,TGTGCCAGCAGCTTAGTTCGGGCGGGAGGGCCGGAGACCCAGTACTTC,CASSLVRAGGPETQYF
NA,few,TRBJ2-3,TRBV2,TGTGCCAGCAGTCCCAACACTAGAGATACGCAGTATTTT,CASSPNTRDTQYF
TRBD1,few,TRBJ2-7,TRBV29-1,TGCAGCGTGGTAGGGACAGTCTACGAGCAGTACTTC,CSVVGTVYEQYF
NA,few,TRBJ2-2,TRBV20-1,TGCAGTGCTAGAGATCTTGTGGCCGGGGAGCTGTTTTTT,CSARDLVAGELFF
NA,NA,TRBJ2-3,TRBV12-3/TRBV12-4,TGTGCCTTCAGTTTTTTACGCCCGGCTTACCAAAGCACAGATACGCAGTATTTT,CAFSFLRPAYQSTDTQYF
TRBD2,NA,TRBJ2-1,TRBV28,TGTGCCAGCAGTTCCAGCGGGAGGGCCGAGGGAGTCTACAATGAGCAGTTCTTC,CASSSSGRAEGVYNEQFF
TRBD1,many,TRBJ2-3,TRBV5-1,TGCGCCAGCAGCCTACGACAGGGGCCGCCTACAGATACGCAGTATTTT,CASSLRQGPPTDTQYF
TRBD2,many,TRBJ2-1,TRBV5-1,TGCGCCAGCAGCTTGTTGCGGGGGGGATACAATGAGCAGTTCTTC,CASSLLRGGYNEQFF
NA,NA,TRBJ1-1,TRBV12-3/TRBV12-4,TGTGCCAGCAGTCGGGGTGATTTTAACACTGAAGCTTTCTTT,CASSRGDFNTEAFF
NA,many,TRBJ2-3,TRBV11-2,TGTGCCAGCAGCTTGGGACTGAGCACAGATACGCAGTATTTT,CASSLGLSTDTQYF
TRBD2,few,TRBJ2-1,TRBV18,TGTGCCAGCCCCCAAGGGGCCCTAGCGGGAGTTTCCTACAATGAGCAGTTCTTC,CASPQGALAGVSYNEQFF
TRBD1,few,TRBJ2-1,TRBV9,TGTGCCAGCAGCGGAGGGACAGGGGGCGTATGGGAGCAGTTCTTC,CASSGGTGGVWEQFF
TRBD1,NA,TRBJ2-1,TRBV28,TGTGCCAGCAGAACCGGGGACAGGGCCTACAATGAGCAGTTCTTC,CASRTGDRAYNEQFF
TRBD1,NA,TRBJ2-1,TRBV2,TGTGCCAGCATCAGGGGACAGGGCCTATCCTACAATGAGCAGTTCTTC,CASIRGQGLSYNEQFF
NA,few,TRBJ1-1,TRBV5-1,TGCGCCAGCAGCCCCCAGCTAGGGCGGGGCACTGAAGCTTTCTTT,CASSPQLGRGTEAFF
NA,few,TRBJ2-3,TRBV6-1,TGTGCCAGCAGTGAAGCCCCGGTCCCAGGGACAGATACGCAGTATTTT,CASSEAPVPGTDTQYF
NA,NA,TRBJ2-7,TRBV20-1,TGCAGTGCTAGAGTCACATACGAGCAGTACTTC,CSARVTYEQYF
TRBD2,NA,TRBJ2-1,TRBV11-1,TGTGCCAGCAGCCCTTACGGACCTAGCGGGGGGTCCTACAATGAGCAGTTCTTC,CASSPYGPSGGSYNEQFF
TRBD2,many,TRBJ2-1,TRBV6-1,TGTGCCAGCAGCCTTAGCGGGAGCACGGATGAGCAGTTCTTC,CASSLSGSTDEQFF
TRBD2,NA,TRBJ2-1,TRBV4-2,TGTGCCAGCAGCCAATTGGTAGGGACTAGCAACAATGAGCAGTTCTTC,CASSQLVGTSNNEQFF
NA,few,TRBJ1-5,TRBV12-3/TRBV12-4,TGTGCCAGCAGCCCCCGGGGGGGTTTTGAGCCCCAGCATTTT,CASSPRGGFEPQHF
NA,NA,TRBJ2-5,TRBV24-1,TGTGCCACCAGTGATTCACGCAGGGAAGTAGCGACCCAGTACTTC,CATSDSRREVATQYF
TRBD2,NA,TRBJ2-1,TRBV20-1,TGCAGTGCTAGTGTGGCTAGCGGGAGAGATTACAATGAGCAGTTCTTC,CSASVASGRDYNEQFF
NA,NA,TRBJ1-5,TRBV20-1,TGCAGTGCTACCGAGGTGTCAGCTTTGGGTCAGCCCCAGCATTTT,CSATEVSALGQPQHF
TRBD1,NA,TRBJ1-3,TRBV7-2,TGTGCCAGCAGCCATGGGACAGGGACTGGAAACACCATATATTTT,CASSHGTGTGNTIYF
NA,once,TRBJ1-4,TRBV15,TGTGCCACCAGCAGAGATAGGGGTGATAATGAAAAACTGTTTTTT,CATSRDRGDNEKLFF
TRBD2,few,TRBJ2-4,TRBV20-1,TGCAGTGCTAGAGATAGCGGACTAGCGGGAGAAAGGGCCAAAAACATTCAGTACTTC,CSARDSGLAGERAKNIQYF
NA,NA,TRBJ1-2,TRBV5-1,TGCGCCAGCAGCTTGTCCCAGCGGTATGGCTACACCTTC,CASSLSQRYGYTF
NA,many,TRBJ2-3,TRBV5-1,TGCGCCAGCACCCAAGGGGACCCGAGGACGGATACGCAGTATTTT,CASTQGDPRTDTQYF
NA,NA,TRBJ1-3,TRBV6-1,TGTGCCAGTCTTTCCCCGGGGGGCAAGGGAAACACCATATATTTT,CASLSPGGKGNTIYF
NA,few,TRBJ2-1,TRBV2,TGTGCCAGCAAAAGAACGGAGGAGGGGGCCAATGAGCAGTTCTTC,CASKRTEEGANEQFF
NA,few,TRBJ1-1,TRBV3-1,TGTGCCAGCACCCGGGTGAACACTGAAGCTTTCTTT,CASTRVNTEAFF